This T cell receptor (beta chain) appears in the sequencing data of a study of early T cells in non-severe SARS-CoV-2 infection. The CDR3 is made up of 12 amino acids. Trimming removed 6 bases at V and 7 bases at J, with 15 bases between. Germline V gene sequence: CDR1 SQVTM, CDR2 ANQGSEA. This clonotype was observed at least ten times. Its antigen remains unidentified. Points from the study as a whole: The VDJdb matching leaned toward anti-spike CD8 responses and overlooked private and CD4 specificities.

TCRdb reprocessed the 5' RACE reads with MiXCR, giving one entry per CDR3 protein. The table shows 26,000 or so distinct CDR3 sequences, with under 5% occurring only once. This chain links TRBV29-1 with TRBJ1-1, with D perhaps matching TRBD1 (5 bases). The source is an adult who was a healthcare worker with PCR-confirmed SARS-CoV-2 infection or an uninfected control (not recorded which). Sequencing was done on a sample of whole blood. This chain's CDR3 is CSVARGGNEAFF. The DNA of the CDR3 is TGCAGCGTAGCCCGTGGGGGGAATGAAGCTTTCTTT.